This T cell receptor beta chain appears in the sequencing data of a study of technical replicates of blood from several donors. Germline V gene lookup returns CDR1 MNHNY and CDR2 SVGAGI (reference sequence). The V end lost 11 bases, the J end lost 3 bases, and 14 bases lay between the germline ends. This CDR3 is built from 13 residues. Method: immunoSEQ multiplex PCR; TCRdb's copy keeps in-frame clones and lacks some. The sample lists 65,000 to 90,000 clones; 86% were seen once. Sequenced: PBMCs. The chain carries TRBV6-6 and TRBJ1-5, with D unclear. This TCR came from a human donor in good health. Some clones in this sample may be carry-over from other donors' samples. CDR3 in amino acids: CAARRDNNQPQHF. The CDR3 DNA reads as TGTGCCGCCCGGCGGGATAACAATCAGCCCCAGCATTTT.